The 30 T cell receptor beta chains below all came from one sample that was sequenced in a study of T cell responses to AZD1222 COVID-19 vaccine. Here immunoSEQ multiplex PCR was the method, and the copy in TCRdb shows in-frame clones only, minus some. The sample consists of 50,000 to 65,000 clones, around 80% of them appearing once. Sample: peripheral blood, taken 28 days after the second AZD1222 dose. The origin of the receptors is an adult who received the AZD1222 COVID-19 vaccine.

This clone occurred a few times. V usage is TRBV9 and J usage is TRBJ2-6, with D possibly TRBD2 on 6 matching bases. The V gene lost 3 bases and the J gene lost 4 bases, with 11 bases spanning the gap. CDR1 is SGDLS and CDR2 is YYNGEE in the germline V gene. The CDR3 is made up of 15 amino acids. The CDR3 DNA follows: TGTGCCAGCAGCGCGGGGACTCTCGGGGCCAACGTCCTGACTTTC. This sequence encodes CASSAGTLGANVLTF. The full variable domain, in which reference TRBV9 and TRBJ2-6 provide the parts outside the CDR3, is DSGVTQTPKHLITATGQRVTLRCSPRSGDLSVYWYQQSLDQGLQFLIQYYNGEERAKGNILERFSAQQFPDLHSELNLSSLELGDSALYFCASSAGTLGANVLTFGAGSRLTVL.

The J gene is TRBJ1-3, the V gene TRBV7-6; D possibly corresponds to TRBD1 (5 bases). The V and J ends lost 5 bases and 2 bases respectively, with 13 bases between them. Germline V lookup: CDR1 SGHVS, CDR2 FNYEAQ. The CDR3 length is 15 residues. CDR3 region: CASSQGDRAGNTIYF. CDR3 sequence (DNA): TGTGCCAGCAGCCAGGGTGATCGAGCTGGAAACACCATATATTTT.

The chain combines TRBV16 with TRBJ1-3; D remains ambiguous. The CDR3 is made up of 13 amino acids. Germline loops: CDR1 KGHSY, CDR2 FQNENV. V lost 8 bases and J 1 base, leaving 9 bases between the germline ends. The CDR3 nucleotides are TGTGCCAGCTCTACAGCATCTGGAAACACCATATATTTT. This sequence encodes CASSTASGNTIYF.

The genes are TRBV7-9 and TRBJ2-7, with D maybe TRBD2 (6 bases). CDR3 size: 15 residues. Trimming stripped 5 bases from V and 5 bases from J, with 19 bases between. Germline CDR1 is SEHNR and CDR2 is FQNEAQ (reference sequence). CDR3 in amino acids: CASSPRWVAADEQYF. The CDR3 DNA sequence: TGTGCCAGCAGCCCACGATGGGTAGCGGCTGACGAGCAGTACTTC.

The rearrangement uses TRBV6-5 and TRBJ2-4; D remains ambiguous. V lost 11 bases and J lost 8, with 16 bases in between. Germline CDR1 reads MNHEY; CDR2 reads SVGAGI. The CDR3 sequence is 12 residues long. The CDR3 nucleotides are TGTGCCGGAAGCAAATTTGGCGACATTCAGTACTTC. Its protein is CAGSKFGDIQYF.

The rearrangement uses TRBV3-1 (or the pseudogene TRBV3-2) and TRBJ2-7; tentative D call: TRBD1 (6 bases). The V gene's germline CDR1 is LGHDT and CDR2 YNNKEL (reference sequence). V dropped 4 bases and J dropped 3 bases, with 10 bases sitting between them. The CDR3 extends over 13 amino acids. CDR3 sequence (DNA): TGTGCCAGCAGCCTCCTACAGGGCTACGAGCAGTACTTC. It translates to CASSLLQGYEQYF.

The CDR3: CASSSQGYKAFF. The DNA for the CDR3 is TGTGCCAGCAGTTCCCAGGGTTATAAAGCTTTCTTT. The chain recombines TRBV6-2 or TRBV6-3 with TRBJ1-1, with D possibly TRBD1 on 5 matching bases. Germline CDR1 MNHEY, CDR2 SVGEGT. V shed 4 bases and J shed 9 bases, with 12 bases lying between them. CDR3 length equals 12 residues.

This clone was counted between two and nine times. The chain employs TRBV24-1 and TRBJ2-3, with unresolved D. This CDR3 contains 14 residues. Germline CDR1 reads KGHDR; CDR2 reads SFDVKD. Trimming took 0 bases from V and 1 from J, leaving 4 bases between them. The CDR3 DNA is TGTGCCACCAGTGATTTGCAGGGCACAGATACGCAGTATTTT. Translation gives CATSDLQGTDTQYF.

The chain combines TRBV19 with TRBJ1-4; D unresolved. The V gene's germline CDR1 is LNHDA and CDR2 SQIVND (reference sequence). V lost 6 bases to trimming and J lost 6 bases, with 5 bases between them. There are 11 residues in the CDR3. In nucleotides, the CDR3 is TGTGCCAGTAGACAATATGAAAAACTGTTTTTT. This translates into CASRQYEKLFF.

The genes are TRBV19 and TRBJ2-2, with TRBD2 matching over 8 bases. The CDR3 consists of 15 residues. Germline loops: CDR1 LNHDA, CDR2 SQIVND (reference sequence). Trimming at V came to 4 bases and at J to 5 bases, leaving 6 bases not matched to a gene. The CDR3 is CASSTLAGMTGELFF. For the CDR3, the DNA is TGTGCCAGTAGTACCTTAGCGGGAATGACCGGGGAGCTGTTTTTT.

This chain links TRBV7-2 with TRBJ2-1, with TRBD2 identical over 9 bases. V lost 4 bases and J lost 5; bases outside the gene matches: 9. CDR1 and CDR2 from the germline V gene are SGHTA and FQGNSA. This CDR3 spans 16 amino acids. The CDR3 DNA is TGTGCCAGCAGCTCAAAGTCCGGGACTAGCAACAATGAGCAGTTCTTC. Amino acids: CASSSKSGTSNNEQFF. The variable domain in full, completed from reference TRBV7-2 and TRBJ2-1, reads GAGVSQSPSNKVTEKGKDVELRCDPISGHTALYWYRQSLGQGLEFLIYFQGNSAPDKSGLPSDRFSAERTGGSVSTLTIQRTQQEDSAVYLCASSSKSGTSNNEQFFGPGTRLTVL.

The chain carries TRBV5-1 and TRBJ1-4, with D unclear. The CDR3 has 15 amino acids. Germline-derived CDR1 and CDR2 are SGHRS and YFSETQ. Trimming took off 0 bases at V and 5 bases at J, with 11 bases between the two ends. In DNA, the CDR3 is TGCGCCAGCAGCTTGGCCGGCAGTCCCAATGAAAAACTGTTTTTT. As protein: CASSLAGSPNEKLFF.

This clone was observed a few times. The chain carries TRBV2 and TRBJ2-3, with 9 bases identical to TRBD2. With 4 bases clipped from V and 0 bases from J, the junction kept 2 bases outside the gene matches. The CDR3 consists of 15 residues. The germline V gene encodes CDR1 SNHLY and CDR2 FYNNEI. The CDR3 reads CASSVLAGSTDTQYF. The CDR3 coding sequence is TGTGCCAGCAGTGTTCTAGCGGGGAGCACAGATACGCAGTATTTT. Combining the CDR3 with reference TRBV2 and TRBJ2-3 gives the whole variable domain EPEVTQTPSHQVTQMGQEVILRCVPISNHLYFYWYRQILGQKVEFLVSFYNNEISEKSEIFDDQFSVERPDGSNFTLKIRSTKLEDSAMYFCASSVLAGSTDTQYFGPGTRLTVL.

This chain connects TRBV7-2 to TRBJ2-1; D may match TRBD1 or TRBD2 (5 bases each). This CDR3 comprises 15 residues. Trimming removed 0 bases from V and 14 bases from J, with 20 bases in between. Per germline, CDR1 SGHTA and CDR2 FQGNSA. CDR3 residues: CASSLAGVLTRAEFF. CDR3 nucleotide sequence: TGTGCCAGCAGCTTAGCGGGGGTACTGACGAGAGCAGAGTTCTTC.

The V call is TRBV18, the J call TRBJ1-2; 8 nucleotides align to TRBD1. The CDR3 runs 15 residues. Trimming cost V 3 bases and J 0 bases; bases outside gene matches: 3. Germline CDR1 and CDR2: KGHSH and LQKENI. The CDR3 loop reads CASSPGQAPNYGYTF. CDR3 DNA sequence: TGTGCCAGCTCACCGGGACAGGCCCCTAACTATGGCTACACCTTC.

This clone has only a few counts. V and J are TRBV5-4 and TRBJ2-3; 8 nucleotides agree with TRBD1. CDR3 length: 14 amino acids. V lost 7 bases and J lost 5; bases outside the gene matches: 9. CDR1 is SGHNT, CDR2 YYREEE, per germline (reference sequence). CDR3: CASATGGLGDTQYF. In DNA, the CDR3 is TGTGCCAGCGCTACAGGGGGTTTGGGAGATACGCAGTATTTT.

By proportion, this clone is medium-sized. CDR3 DNA: TGTGCCACCAGCTTTATAACAGGGACAAATCAGCCCCAGCATTTT. This sequence encodes CATSFITGTNQPQHF. The chain couples TRBV15 to TRBJ1-5; possibly TRBD1 for D (6 bases). Germline V CDR1 and CDR2: LNHNV, YYDKDF (reference sequence). This CDR3 is built from 15 residues. The ends were cut back, 5 bases at V and 4 bases at J, with 15 bases in the middle.

V usage is TRBV7-3 and J usage is TRBJ2-3; 8 bases line up with TRBD2. Germline CDR1 SGHTA, CDR2 FQGTGA. Germline trimming cut 5 bases from V and 5 bases from J; bases unmatched to any gene: 6. There are 14 residues in the CDR3. Here the CDR3 DNA reads TGTGCCAGCAGCGACGGGACTAGGCAAGATACGCAGTATTTT. Its translation: CASSDGTRQDTQYF.

This rearrangement joins TRBV7-3 to TRBJ2-5; perhaps TRBD1 as D (6 bases). V lost 5 bases and J lost 2, with 12 bases in between. CDR1 is SGHTA, CDR2 FQGTGA, per germline. CDR3 size: 14 residues. CDR3 nucleotide sequence: TGTGCCAGCAGCAAACAGGGCCTGCAAGAGACCCAGTACTTC. Its translation: CASSKQGLQETQYF.

The CDR3, as DNA: TGTGCCAGCAGTTTTGGTTCCAGGGGCAATCAGCCCCAGCATTTT. Protein product: CASSFGSRGNQPQHF. This sequence joins TRBV28 and TRBJ1-5; maybe TRBD1 (5 bases). This CDR3 is built from 15 residues. From germline, CDR1 is MDHEN and CDR2 SYDVKM. V lost 3 bases to trimming and J lost 2 bases, with 11 bases between them.

The chain combines TRBV7-9 with TRBJ1-3; D gene unclear. The germline V gene has CDR1 SEHNR and CDR2 FQNEAQ (reference sequence). V was clipped by 6 bases and J by 0 bases, with 9 bases between them. This CDR3 comprises 14 residues. The CDR3: CASRLGSSGNTIYF. The DNA of the CDR3 is TGTGCCAGCAGACTCGGGAGCTCTGGAAACACCATATATTTT.

The chain has TRBV28 and TRBJ1-5; a possible D gene is TRBD1 (6 bases). The CDR3 extends over 15 amino acids. With 4 bases removed from V and 6 bases from J, the gap between germline ends came to 16 bases. The germline V gene has CDR1 MDHEN and CDR2 SYDVKM. DNA for the CDR3: TGTGCCAGCAGTTCGGCCGTGGGGGCGGGTCAGCCCCAGCATTTT. Translated, it gives CASSSAVGAGQPQHF.

The chain carries TRBV7-9 and TRBJ2-1; no reliable D call. This CDR3 has 13 amino acids. CDR1 is SEHNR, CDR2 FQNEAQ, per germline (reference sequence). V was cut by 10 bases and J by 6 bases, with 16 bases left in between. The CDR3 here is CATLVEIGNEQFF. Written as DNA, the CDR3 is TGTGCCACCTTAGTGGAGATCGGCAATGAGCAGTTCTTC. Drawing the rest from reference TRBV7-9 and TRBJ2-1, the complete variable domain is DTGVSQNPRHKITKRGQNVTFRCDPISEHNRLYWYRQTLGQGPEFLTYFQNEAQLEKSRLLSDRFSAERPKGSFSTLEIQRTEQGDSAMYLCATLVEIGNEQFFGPGTRLTVL.

The chain joins TRBV3-1 (or the pseudogene TRBV3-2) to TRBJ2-7; TRBD2 agrees at 11 bases. V gave up 6 bases and J gave up 2 bases; unmatched junction bases: 9. CDR1 is LGHDT, CDR2 YNNKEL, per germline (reference sequence). The CDR3 has 16 residues. CDR3 DNA sequence: TGTGCCAGCAGGCCTACTAGCGGGGGACTCCCCTACGAGCAGTACTTC. The encoded protein is CASRPTSGGLPYEQYF.

This chain joins TRBV18 and TRBJ2-3; the match to TRBD2 covers 9 bases. The trim removed 3 bases at V and 2 bases at J, leaving 3 bases unmatched. CDR3 size: 15 residues. The germline V gene encodes CDR1 KGHSH and CDR2 LQKENI. DNA of the CDR3: TGTGCCAGCTCACCGGGACTAGCTCCCACAGATACGCAGTATTTT. Protein: CASSPGLAPTDTQYF. The full variable domain, in which reference TRBV18 and TRBJ2-3 provide the parts outside the CDR3, is NAGVMQNPRHLVRRRGQEARLRCSPMKGHSHVYWYRQLPEEGLKFMVYLQKENIIDESGMPKERFSAEFPKEGPSILRIQQVVRGDSAAYFCASSPGLAPTDTQYFGPGTRLTVL.

The chain links TRBV6-2 or TRBV6-3 to TRBJ2-4, with a possible D match to TRBD1 (6 bases). CDR1 MNHEY and CDR2 SVGEGT come from the germline V gene. Deletions cut 2 bases from V and 10 bases from J, with 9 bases between. The CDR3 covers 12 residues. In DNA, the CDR3 is TGTGCCAGCAGTTACAACAGGGTAATTCAGTACTTC. As protein: CASSYNRVIQYF.

The chain is built from TRBV5-1 and TRBJ2-1; no firm D call. The CDR3 contains 14 residues. V was trimmed by 0 bases and J by 4 bases, leaving 8 bases between them. Germline CDR1 SGHRS, CDR2 YFSETQ. The CDR3 region is CASSLEFSYNEQFF. CDR3 bases: TGCGCCAGCAGCTTGGAGTTCTCTTACAATGAGCAGTTCTTC.

This clone has only a few counts. The rearrangement joins TRBV6-1 to TRBJ1-1; D is perhaps TRBD1 (6 bases). CDR3 length equals 13 residues. CDR1 and CDR2 (germline): MNHNS, SASEGT. Trimming took off 2 bases at V and 5 bases at J, with 9 bases between the two ends. The CDR3 nucleotides read TGTGCCAGCAGTGAAAGGGGGTGGACTGAAGCTTTCTTT. This gives the protein CASSERGWTEAFF.

V is TRBV11-2 and J is TRBJ2-1; TRBD1 agrees at 8 bases. This CDR3 spans 13 amino acids. The germline gives CDR1 SGHAT, CDR2 FQNNGV. The trim removed 5 bases at V and 8 bases at J, leaving 5 bases unmatched. The CDR3 here is CASSPSGGYEQFF. The CDR3 nucleotides are TGTGCCAGCAGCCCCTCAGGGGGCTATGAGCAGTTCTTC.

The chain combines TRBV5-1 with TRBJ2-2; D is uncertain. With 4 bases removed from V and 10 bases from J, the gap between germline ends came to 17 bases. Per the germline V gene, CDR1 is SGHRS and CDR2 is YFSETQ. The CDR3 contains 14 residues. In DNA form, the CDR3 reads TGCGCCAGCAGCGAAATAGGTTCTACTGAGGAGCTGTTTTTT. Protein product: CASSEIGSTEELFF.